This T cell receptor beta chain came from a study of radiotherapy plus CTLA-4 blockade in lung cancer. The assay was immunoSEQ multiplex PCR, and TCRdb's table has in-frame clones only and misses some. The data contain tens of thousands of clones, roughly three quarters of them singletons. Study outcomes and limitations: Clones of tumor-derived TCRs expanded in blood after radiotherapy plus ipilimumab. Reports identified early blood T cell clone dynamics, with interferon-beta, as the best response predictor.

CTLA-4 blockade with ipilimumab, together with focal radiation, was given to patients with chemo-refractory metastatic non-small-cell lung cancer. The ends were cut back, 5 bases at V and 3 bases at J, with 11 bases in the middle. The length of the CDR3 is 13 residues. Per the germline V gene, CDR1 is LNHDA and CDR2 is SQIVND (reference sequence). About this clone itself: Its target is unknown.

The material was peripheral blood, obtained from a patient treated with radiotherapy plus ipilimumab. V usage is TRBV19 and J usage is TRBJ2-7; possibly TRBD1 or TRBD2 for D (5 bases each). The sequence came from a human donor with non-small cell lung cancer that progressed on radiotherapy plus ipilimumab. DNA of the CDR3: TGTGCCAGTAGTCGGGACGGACTCTACGAGCAGTACTTC. Its translation is CASSRDGLYEQYF.